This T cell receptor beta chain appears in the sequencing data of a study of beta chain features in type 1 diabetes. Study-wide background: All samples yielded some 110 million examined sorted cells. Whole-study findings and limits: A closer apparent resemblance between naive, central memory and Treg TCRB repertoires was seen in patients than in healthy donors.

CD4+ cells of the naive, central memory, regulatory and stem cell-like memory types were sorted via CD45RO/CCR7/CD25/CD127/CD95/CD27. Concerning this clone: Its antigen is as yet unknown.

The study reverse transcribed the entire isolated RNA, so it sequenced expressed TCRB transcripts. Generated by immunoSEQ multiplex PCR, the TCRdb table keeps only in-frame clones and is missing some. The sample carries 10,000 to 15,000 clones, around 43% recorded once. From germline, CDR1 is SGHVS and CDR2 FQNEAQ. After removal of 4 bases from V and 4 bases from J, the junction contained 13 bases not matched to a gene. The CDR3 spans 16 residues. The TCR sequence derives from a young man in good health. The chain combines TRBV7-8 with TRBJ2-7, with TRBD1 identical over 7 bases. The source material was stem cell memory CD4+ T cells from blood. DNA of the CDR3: TGTGCCAGCAGCTACTACTCAGGGACAGTGAATTACGAGCAGTACTTC. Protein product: CASSYYSGTVNYEQYF.